Following are 32 T cell receptor beta chains from one sample sequenced in a study of long-term antiretroviral therapy in people with HIV. This was the immunoSEQ v3.0 assay at survey level. Clones were sequenced by immunoSEQ multiplex PCR, and TCRdb holds only the in-frame ones, with some missing. The data hold some 19,000 clones, with around 78% observed a single time. The sample consisted of unsorted PBMCs, taken 2.2 years after starting antiretroviral therapy. These receptors were collected from a man in his fifties with HIV.

The chain couples TRBV6-6 to TRBJ1-4; 7 bases match TRBD1. From germline, CDR1 is MNHNY and CDR2 SVGAGI (reference sequence). This CDR3 region has 16 residues. With 5 bases clipped from V and 8 bases from J, the junction kept 14 bases outside the gene matches. CDR3 sequence: CASSAPTGRQNEKLFF. CDR3 in DNA: TGTGCCAGCAGTGCCCCGACAGGGCGGCAAAACGAAAAACTGTTTTTT.

The V gene is TRBV19, the J gene TRBJ2-7, with D possibly matching TRBD1 (5 bases). This CDR3 region has 16 residues. The germline V gene has CDR1 LNHDA and CDR2 SQIVND (reference sequence). Deletions cut 1 base from V and 0 bases from J, with 13 bases between. The DNA for the CDR3 is TGTGCCAGTAGTATAGGGGCAGGGTCTCTCTCCTACGAGCAGTACTTC. Translating gives CASSIGAGSLSYEQYF.

The V call is TRBV27, the J call TRBJ1-5; no firm D call. With 5 bases removed from V and 4 bases from J, the gap between germline ends came to 18 bases. Per the germline V gene, CDR1 is MNHEY and CDR2 is SMNVEV (reference sequence). This CDR3 is 16 amino acids long. As DNA, the CDR3 is TGTGCCAGCAGTCCCTTCACATTTGGGCAGAATCAGCCCCAGCATTTT. Translated: CASSPFTFGQNQPQHF.

This chain joins TRBV5-1 and TRBJ2-2, with D tentatively TRBD2 (6 bases). This CDR3 has 17 residues. Trimming took 2 bases from V and 1 from J, leaving 15 bases between them. The germline gives CDR1 SGHRS, CDR2 YFSETQ. The chain's CDR3 is CASSFPRGSGNTGELFF. The CDR3 DNA sequence: TGCGCCAGCAGCTTCCCCCGGGGTAGCGGGAACACCGGGGAGCTGTTTTTT.

The chain links TRBV7-2 to TRBJ2-5; D perhaps matches TRBD1 (5 bases). Germline lookup yields CDR1 SGHTA and CDR2 FQGNSA. The CDR3 sequence is 14 residues long. Trimming pared 4 bases from V and 8 bases from J, leaving 17 bases between. This chain's CDR3 is CASSSGAGWVTQYF. CDR3 nucleotide sequence: TGTGCCAGCAGCTCCGGCGCAGGGTGGGTTACCCAGTACTTC. Using reference TRBV7-2 and TRBJ2-5 for the parts outside the CDR3, the full variable domain is GAGVSQSPSNKVTEKGKDVELRCDPISGHTALYWYRQSLGQGLEFLIYFQGNSAPDKSGLPSDRFSAERTGGSVSTLTIQRTQQEDSAVYLCASSSGAGWVTQYFGPGTRLLVL.

The chain is built from TRBV5-8 and TRBJ1-1; no definite D call. Trimming stripped 3 bases from V and 0 bases from J, with 12 bases between. The CDR3 covers 15 residues. CDR1 and CDR2 from the germline V gene are SGHTS and YDEGEE. The CDR3 reads CASSSRRTVNTEAFF. The CDR3 DNA is TGTGCCAGCAGCTCACGACGGACGGTGAACACTGAAGCTTTCTTT.

J is TRBJ1-3 and V is TRBV30, with a tentative D call TRBD1 (6 bases). Germline V gene lookup returns CDR1 GTSNPN and CDR2 SVGIG (reference sequence). The CDR3 contains 17 residues. V was cut by 0 bases and J by 0 bases, with 15 bases left in between. The CDR3 reads CAWSVRTAAISGNTIYF. The DNA of the CDR3 is TGTGCCTGGAGTGTACGGACAGCTGCAATCTCTGGAAACACCATATATTTT.

This clone was picked up a small number of times. The rearrangement joins TRBV6-5 to TRBJ2-7; a weak D match, TRBD1 (5 bases). V was trimmed by 4 bases and J by 2 bases, leaving 12 bases between them. The CDR3 totals 14 residues. CDR1 and CDR2 from the germline V gene are MNHEY and SVGAGI. CDR3 loop: CASSSGLRAYEQYF. For the CDR3, the DNA is TGTGCCAGCAGTTCAGGGCTCCGGGCCTACGAGCAGTACTTC.

This rearrangement joins TRBV5-4 to TRBJ2-5, with a weak D call TRBD1 (8 bases). Germline values: CDR1 SGHNT, CDR2 YYREEE (reference sequence). The CDR3 sequence is 15 residues long. V was pared by 2 bases and J by 4 bases, with 15 bases between. As DNA, the CDR3 is TGTGCCAGCAGCTTACAGGGGGGGCCAGGAGAGACCCAGTACTTC. Translation: CASSLQGGPGETQYF.

This sequence joins TRBV4-3 and TRBJ1-1; 8 bases agree with TRBD1. Germline V gives CDR1 LGHNA, CDR2 YSLEER. The ends lost 1 base at V and 4 bases at J; junction bases unmatched: 5. This CDR3 has 15 residues. This CDR3 is CASSQGSTGATEAFF. The CDR3 DNA sequence: TGCGCCAGCAGCCAAGGGTCGACAGGGGCCACTGAAGCTTTCTTT.

The DNA for the CDR3 is TGTGCCAGTAGTACTAGCCCGGGACATGTCTCTGGGGCCAACGTCCTGACTTTC. Its protein product is CASSTSPGHVSGANVLTF. This chain links TRBV19 with TRBJ2-6; the D gene is possibly TRBD1 (6 bases). The CDR3 loop spans 18 amino acids. Per germline, CDR1 LNHDA and CDR2 SQIVND (reference sequence). V shed 4 bases and J shed 0 bases, with 16 bases lying between them. The whole variable domain, remainder taken from reference TRBV19 and TRBJ2-6, is DGGITQSPKYLFRKEGQNVTLSCEQNLNHDAMYWYRQDPGQGLRLIYYSQIVNDFQKGDIAEGYSVSREKKESFPLTVTSAQKNPTAFYLCASSTSPGHVSGANVLTFGAGSRLTVL.

V gene TRBV9 combines with J gene TRBJ2-2, with D unclear. The CDR3 is 15 amino acids. The V gene's germline CDR1 is SGDLS and CDR2 YYNGEE. V was clipped by 0 bases and J by 3 bases, with 9 bases between them. The CDR3 spells CASSVGNRDTGELFF. The CDR3 region has the DNA TGTGCCAGCAGCGTAGGTAACCGGGACACCGGGGAGCTGTTTTTT.

The chain is built from TRBV7-9 and TRBJ2-1, with 9 bases that match TRBD2. The germline V gene encodes CDR1 SEHNR and CDR2 FQNEAQ (reference sequence). J gave up 8 bases and V 5 bases, and 10 bases lay outside the gene matches. The CDR3 runs 15 residues. In DNA, the CDR3 is TGTGCCAGCAGCCCTAAGGGACTAGCACCGCATGAGCAGTTCTTC. Protein: CASSPKGLAPHEQFF.

This chain uses TRBV7-2 with TRBJ2-7; TRBD1 matches 10 bases. CDR1 SGHTA and CDR2 FQGNSA come from the germline V gene. The CDR3 length is 14 residues. With V trimmed by 1 base and J by 7 bases, 4 bases remained unmatched. The CDR3 DNA is TGTGCCAGCAGCTTAGAGGGACAGGGGAGGGAGCAGTACTTC. Translation: CASSLEGQGREQYF.

V gene TRBV5-1 combines with J gene TRBJ2-1; TRBD1 might be the D (6 bases). Germline-derived CDR1 and CDR2 are SGHRS and YFSETQ. V lost 4 bases to trimming and J lost 0 bases, with 17 bases between them. The length of the CDR3 is 17 residues. The CDR3 is CASSRTSTGNSYNEQFF. DNA for the CDR3: TGCGCCAGCAGCCGAACATCTACAGGGAACTCCTACAATGAGCAGTTCTTC.

The chain uses TRBV7-2 and TRBJ1-1; D possibly corresponds to TRBD1 (5 bases). Germline loops: CDR1 SGHTA, CDR2 FQGNSA. The CDR3 loop spans 15 amino acids. V was pared by 2 bases and J by 6 bases, with 16 bases between. DNA of the CDR3: TGTGCCAGCAGCTTAAGGTCCAGGGATAGCGCTGAAGCTTTCTTT. Translated: CASSLRSRDSAEAFF.

V and J are TRBV2 and TRBJ2-1; D is unclear. In germline, CDR1 is SNHLY, CDR2 FYNNEI. Trimming stripped 3 bases from V and 0 bases from J, with 6 bases between. The CDR3 sequence is 14 residues long. For the CDR3, the DNA is TGTGCCAGCAGTGAGAGCCCCTCCTACAATGAGCAGTTCTTC. Its translation is CASSESPSYNEQFF.

This clone came up once. In DNA form, the CDR3 reads TGTGCCAGCAGCGATCAGACCCTAGCGGTCTACGAGCAGTACTTC. Translating it yields CASSDQTLAVYEQYF. The chain carries TRBV7-2 and TRBJ2-7; 7 bases are a match to TRBD2. The junction had 10 bases not matched to a gene; V was cut back by 5 bases and J by 3 bases. This CDR3 comprises 15 residues. Germline CDR1 reads SGHTA; CDR2 reads FQGNSA.

The chain recombines TRBV28 with TRBJ2-5; D is perhaps TRBD1 or TRBD2 (6 bases each). Germline CDR1 MDHEN, CDR2 SYDVKM. The CDR3 covers 15 residues. The V end lost 6 bases, the J end lost 1 base, and 15 bases lay between the germline ends. Here the CDR3 DNA reads TGTGCCAGCAGACCCGGGGGCTTCATCCAAGAGACCCAGTACTTC. It specifies CASRPGGFIQETQYF. Complete variable domain (other parts from reference TRBV28 and TRBJ2-5): DVKVTQSSRYLVKRTGEKVFLECVQDMDHENMFWYRQDPGLGLRLIYFSYDVKMKEKGDIPEGYSVSREKKERFSLILESASTNQTSMYLCASRPGGFIQETQYFGPGTRLLVL.

This sequence joins TRBV5-4 and TRBJ1-1; the D is unclear. Germline lookup yields CDR1 SGHNT and CDR2 YYREEE (reference sequence). This CDR3 is 11 amino acids long. V was pared by 0 bases and J by 8 bases, with 5 bases between. The CDR3 region is CASSLEEEAFF. The CDR3 nucleotides read TGTGCCAGCAGCTTGGAGGAAGAAGCTTTCTTT.

The V call is TRBV14, the J call TRBJ2-7; no definite D call. CDR1 is SGHDN and CDR2 is FVKESK in the germline V gene. Deletions cut 1 base from V and 5 bases from J, with 3 bases between. The CDR3 covers 11 residues. The chain's CDR3 is CASSQVHEQYF. In DNA form, the CDR3 reads TGTGCCAGCAGCCAAGTCCACGAGCAGTACTTC.

The V and J genes are TRBV6-6 and TRBJ1-1; TRBD1 matches at 7 bases. V gave up 5 bases and J gave up 4 bases; unmatched junction bases: 7. Germline V lookup: CDR1 MNHNY, CDR2 SVGAGI (reference sequence). The CDR3 is made up of 14 amino acids. Written as DNA, the CDR3 is TGTGCCAGCAGTCCCGGGACAGCGAGCACTGAAGCTTTCTTT. Its protein is CASSPGTASTEAFF.

This clone was observed a handful of times. V and J are TRBV2 and TRBJ2-7; D ambiguous. V lost 2 bases to trimming and J lost 6 bases, with 5 bases between them. The V gene's germline CDR1 is SNHLY and CDR2 FYNNEI. The CDR3 is 11 amino acids. The CDR3: CASSERVEQYF. The CDR3 DNA follows: TGTGCCAGCAGTGAAAGGGTCGAGCAGTACTTC.

The chain recombines TRBV5-4 with TRBJ2-5; perhaps TRBD2 as D (6 bases). The V gene lost 4 bases and the J gene lost 3 bases, with 13 bases spanning the gap. The V gene's germline CDR1 is SGHNT and CDR2 YYREEE (reference sequence). This CDR3 has 14 amino acids. This CDR3 is CASSTREYEETQYF. DNA for the CDR3: TGTGCCAGCAGCACCCGGGAGTACGAAGAGACCCAGTACTTC.

The V call is TRBV9, the J call TRBJ1-1; TRBD1 might be the D (6 bases). Germline V gene lookup returns CDR1 SGDLS and CDR2 YYNGEE. V shed 3 bases and J shed 6 bases, with 15 bases lying between them. CDR3 size: 14 residues. Here the CDR3 reads CASSGPGTFSEAFF. The CDR3 nucleotides are TGTGCCAGCAGCGGGCCCGGGACATTCTCTGAAGCTTTCTTT.

The rearrangement uses TRBV19 and TRBJ2-1; D may be TRBD1 (6 bases). This CDR3 is 13 amino acids long. Trimming stripped 6 bases from V and 6 bases from J, with 12 bases between. Per germline, CDR1 LNHDA and CDR2 SQIVND (reference sequence). For the CDR3, the DNA is TGTGCCAGTAGCAAGAGGACAGCCAATGAGCAGTTCTTC. It encodes CASSKRTANEQFF.

The genes are TRBV7-3 and TRBJ2-1, with a weak D call TRBD2 (5 bases). The CDR3 has 14 amino acids. V lost 1 base to trimming and J lost 4 bases, with 8 bases between them. Germline CDR1 and CDR2: SGHTA and FQGTGA. DNA for the CDR3: TGTGCCAGCAGCTTAAGCGGGCCGTACAATGAGCAGTTCTTC. Amino acids: CASSLSGPYNEQFF.

This clone was seen more than once but under ten times. V gene TRBV18 combines with J gene TRBJ2-7; 12 bases fit TRBD1. The germline CDR1 and CDR2 sequences are KGHSH and LQKENI. This CDR3 has 15 residues. V dropped 1 base and J dropped 4; count of bases not matched to a gene: 2. DNA for the CDR3: TGTGCCAGCTCACCACAGGGACAGGGGGCGTACGAGCAGTACTTC. It is translated as CASSPQGQGAYEQYF.

This chain joins TRBV10-3 and TRBJ2-2, with D maybe TRBD1 (5 bases). Per germline, CDR1 ENHRY and CDR2 SYGVKD. The CDR3 is made up of 19 amino acids. V lost 4 bases and J lost 2, with 23 bases in between. The CDR3 DNA sequence: TGTGCCATCAGTGGAAGAGGTCCTCCAGGGTACTCAAACACCGGGGAGCTGTTTTTT. It encodes CAISGRGPPGYSNTGELFF.

The rearrangement links TRBV4-3 to TRBJ2-7; 9 bases are a match to TRBD1. CDR1 and CDR2 from the germline V gene are LGHNA and YSLEER. The ends lost 2 bases at V and 0 bases at J; junction bases unmatched: 5. This CDR3 has 16 residues. DNA for the CDR3: TGCGCCAGCAGCCAATTACAGGGGGCCAGCTCCTACGAGCAGTACTTC. Protein product: CASSQLQGASSYEQYF.

V and J are TRBV7-9 and TRBJ1-1; D is perhaps TRBD1 (5 bases). Trimming removed 4 bases at V and 7 bases at J, with 10 bases between. This CDR3 is built from 12 residues. Germline V gene sequence: CDR1 SEHNR, CDR2 FQNEAQ (reference sequence). DNA for the CDR3: TGTGCCAGCAGCTCAACAGGCCGTGAAGCTTTCTTT. This encodes CASSSTGREAFF.

This clone was observed a handful of times. V gene TRBV5-6 combines with J gene TRBJ2-1, with 9 bases that match TRBD1. Trimming at V came to 4 bases and at J to 9 bases, leaving 8 bases not matched to a gene. The CDR3 runs 14 residues. CDR1 and CDR2 (germline): SGHDT, YYEEEE. The CDR3 nucleotides read TGTGCCAGCAGCCCCGGGACAGGGTTTGGTGAGCAGTTCTTC. Its translation is CASSPGTGFGEQFF.